This TCR beta chain originates from a study of blood T cell repertoires in COVID-19. At the level of the study: Samples came from the United States, Italy and Spain, spanning acute and convalescent COVID-19. Sources were T cells, B-cell-depleted T cells, or PBMCs; the material itself was cDNA or gDNA.

In the authors' workflow: Estimation of nucleated cell counts relied on the amplification of reference gene primers. TCRdb keeps only in-frame clones here, not all; method: immunoSEQ multiplex PCR. The V and J calls and clone size were taken over from that table, and D and trimming were inferred from the DNA. The top ten hold about 6.9% of the sample, which has 200,000 or so clones, approximately 80% seen once. The CDR3 runs to 15 residues. The material sequenced was peripheral blood. V and J are TRBV21-1 and TRBJ2-1; the tabulated D call, TRBD1, remains unverified against the DNA. TRBV21-1 is a pseudogene. This TCR was recovered from a human donor with acute or convalescent COVID-19. The donor label of this sample is uncertain. This CDR3 reads CASTSGTGGTNEQFF. The CDR3 nucleotides read TGTGCCAGCACCTCCGGGACAGGGGGAACCAATGAGCAGTTCTTC.